These 4 T cell receptor beta chains were all obtained from the same sample, sequenced in a study of blood T cell repertoires in COVID-19. This table comes from immunoSEQ multiplex PCR, and its TCRdb copy is limited to in-frame clones, with some not included. Here the sample spans about 43,000 clones, about 79% being singletons. The sequencing sample was made of peripheral blood. The source of these receptors is a woman aged 55-69 years with acute or convalescent COVID-19.

This sequence joins TRBV18 and TRBJ2-1; 10 nucleotides agree with TRBD1. Unmatched junction bases numbered 9, after V lost 6 bases and J lost 7 bases. Germline CDR1 reads KGHSH; CDR2 reads LQKENI. CDR3 length: 15 residues. The CDR3 nucleotides are TGTGCCAGCTCGACCCGGGACAGGGGCAGGAATGAGCAGTTCTTC. It yields the protein CASSTRDRGRNEQFF.

The chain uses TRBV15 and TRBJ2-7, with a possible D match to TRBD1 (5 bases). V was shortened by 4 bases and J by 0 bases, with 10 bases between the two germline ends. Germline loops: CDR1 LNHNV, CDR2 YYDKDF (reference sequence). The CDR3 is 14 amino acids. The DNA for the CDR3 is TGTGCCACCAGCACCAGGGTAAGCTCCTACGAGCAGTACTTC. Amino acid sequence: CATSTRVSSYEQYF.

The V and J genes are TRBV6-5 and TRBJ1-1; perhaps TRBD1 as D (6 bases). The CDR3 spans 13 residues. With 8 bases removed from V and 7 bases from J, the gap between germline ends came to 17 bases. Germline V gene data show CDR1 as MNHEY and CDR2 as SVGAGI. CDR3: CASQDAQGIEAFF. The DNA of the CDR3 is TGTGCCAGCCAAGACGCTCAGGGGATTGAAGCTTTCTTT.

This rearrangement joins TRBV5-4 to TRBJ1-1, with D possibly matching TRBD1 (5 bases). The CDR3 has 13 residues. Germline-derived CDR1 and CDR2 are SGHNT and YYREEE (reference sequence). Trimming stripped 2 bases from V and 3 bases from J, with 8 bases between. This CDR3 is CASSFGGDTEAFF. CDR3 bases: TGTGCCAGCAGCTTCGGAGGGGACACTGAAGCTTTCTTT.